This TCR beta chain is from a study of T cell changes during pregnancy in multiple sclerosis. Per the germline V gene, CDR1 is LNHDA and CDR2 is SQIVND (reference sequence). V lost 6 bases to trimming and J lost 5 bases, with 20 bases between them. The CDR3 length is 15 residues. Libraries were prepared by immunoSEQ multiplex PCR; TCRdb keeps only in-frame clonotypes and omits some of them. Of over 85,000 clones detected, 91% appear once; the ten largest clones hold about 1.7%. The chain couples TRBV19 to TRBJ2-7; TRBD1 might be the D (6 bases). Here the sequenced sample was peripheral blood, taken after pregnancy. This clonotype was sampled from a female donor in good health, enrolled as a control in a pregnancy study. The CDR3 sequence: CASSQSGTPGHEQYF. The CDR3 DNA sequence: TGTGCCAGTAGCCAATCCGGGACACCCGGCCACGAGCAGTACTTC.